The 4 T cell receptor beta chains below come from one sample, sequenced in a study of cytomegalovirus exposure and HLA in healthy donors. The PCR employed 60 Vbeta primers together with 13 Jbeta primers. The method was immunoSEQ multiplex PCR; TCRdb's version includes in-frame clones alone and lacks a portion of them. Of under 150,000 clones in the sample, around 77% were seen once. Sequencing input: PBMCs. These receptors all come from a woman aged 25 to 39 in good health and CMV-seropositive.

CDR3 in DNA: TGTGCCAGTAGTATACTACTAGCGGGGGGGCAAGAGCAGTTCTTC. This encodes CASSILLAGGQEQFF. The V gene is TRBV19, the J gene TRBJ2-1, with 13 bases fitting TRBD2. The junction had 5 bases not matched to a gene; V was cut back by 2 bases and J by 10 bases. This CDR3 contains 15 residues. The germline V gene has CDR1 LNHDA and CDR2 SQIVND (reference sequence).

V is TRBV4-2 and J is TRBJ2-5, with 13 bases fitting TRBD2. The CDR3 runs to 16 residues. Losses at the gene ends were 2 bases for V and 4 bases for J; bases not matched to a gene: 4. Germline CDR1 and CDR2: LGHNA and YNFKEQ. The CDR3 nucleotides are TGTGCCAGCAGCCAAACTAGCGGGGGGGTCAGAGAGACCCAGTACTTC. Its translation is CASSQTSGGVRETQYF.

This clone was observed a handful of times. The chain recombines TRBV6-5 with TRBJ1-4; D possibly corresponds to TRBD1 (6 bases). Germline V gene lookup returns CDR1 MNHEY and CDR2 SVGAGI. V lost 5 bases and J lost 6, with 10 bases in between. There are 13 residues in the CDR3. The CDR3 DNA sequence: TGTGCCAGCAGTGAAACAGGGTATGAAAAACTGTTTTTT. This translates into CASSETGYEKLFF.

The chain couples TRBV4-1 to TRBJ2-3; 7 bases align to TRBD2. J gave up 7 bases and V 1 base, and 5 bases lay outside the gene matches. Germline CDR1 is MGHRA and CDR2 is YSYEKL. CDR3 length: 14 residues. CDR3 nucleotide sequence: TGCGCCAGCAGCCAAGTCCTGGGGGGGAATACGCAGTATTTT. Its protein is CASSQVLGGNTQYF.